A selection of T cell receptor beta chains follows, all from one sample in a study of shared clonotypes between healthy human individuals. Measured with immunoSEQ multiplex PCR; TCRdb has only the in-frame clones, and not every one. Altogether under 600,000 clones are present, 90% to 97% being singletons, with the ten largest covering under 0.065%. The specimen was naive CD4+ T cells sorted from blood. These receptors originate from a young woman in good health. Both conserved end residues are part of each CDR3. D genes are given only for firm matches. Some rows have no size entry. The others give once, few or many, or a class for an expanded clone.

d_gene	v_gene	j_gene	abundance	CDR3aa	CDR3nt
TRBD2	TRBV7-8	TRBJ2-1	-	CASSLALTSGSLGEQFF	TGTGCCAGCAGCTTAGCGCTAACTAGCGGGAGTCTGGGGGAGCAGTTCTTC
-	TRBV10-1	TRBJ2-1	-	CASSEIRGSYNEQFF	TGCGCCAGCAGTGAAATACGCGGCAGTTACAATGAGCAGTTCTTC
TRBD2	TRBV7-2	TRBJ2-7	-	CASSSLAGFSYEQYF	TGTGCCAGCAGCTCCTTAGCGGGATTCTCCTACGAGCAGTACTTC
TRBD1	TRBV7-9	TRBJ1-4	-	CASSTGTVREKLFF	TGTGCCAGCAGCACCGGGACAGTACGAGAAAAACTGTTTTTT
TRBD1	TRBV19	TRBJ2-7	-	CASSPRQGSYEQYF	TGTGCCAGTAGTCCCCGACAGGGATCCTACGAGCAGTACTTC
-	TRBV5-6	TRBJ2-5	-	CASSLRRTQETQYF	TGTGCCAGCAGCTTGCGTCGGACCCAAGAGACCCAGTACTTC
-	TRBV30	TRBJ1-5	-	CAWSEDVDQPQHF	TGTGCCTGGAGTGAGGACGTGGATCAGCCCCAGCATTTT
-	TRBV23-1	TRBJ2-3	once	CASSQSGGLTTDTQYF	TGCGCCAGCAGTCAATCAGGGGGACTGACGACAGATACGCAGTATTTT
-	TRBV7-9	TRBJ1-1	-	CASSSPAGNTEAFF	TGTGCCAGCAGCTCCCCTGCCGGCAACACTGAAGCTTTCTTT
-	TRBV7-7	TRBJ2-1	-	CATRGPRGEQFF	TGTGCCACCCGAGGTCCCCGGGGTGAGCAGTTCTTC
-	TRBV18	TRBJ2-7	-	CASSPALRGNAYEQYF	TGTGCCAGCTCACCTGCTCTTAGGGGAAATGCCTACGAGCAGTACTTC
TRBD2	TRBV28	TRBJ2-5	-	CASGGTSGLQETQYF	TGTGCCAGCGGGGGGACTAGCGGGCTCCAAGAGACCCAGTACTTC
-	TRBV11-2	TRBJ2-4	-	CASTDLGIQYF	TGTGCCAGCACCGATCTGGGTATTCAGTACTTC
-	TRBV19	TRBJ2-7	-	CASTPTVAYNYEQYF	TGTGCCAGTACTCCTACGGTAGCTTACAACTACGAGCAGTACTTC
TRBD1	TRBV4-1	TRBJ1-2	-	CASSQRTQRQGGGYTF	TGCGCCAGCAGCCAGCGGACTCAAAGACAGGGCGGTGGCTACACCTTC
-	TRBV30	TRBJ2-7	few	CAWSVLAASEQYF	TGTGCCTGGAGTGTACTGGCGGCGAGTGAGCAGTACTTC
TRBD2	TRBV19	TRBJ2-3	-	CASSTGTSGRLSDTQYF	TGTGCCAGTAGCACCGGGACTAGCGGGAGATTATCAGATACGCAGTATTTT
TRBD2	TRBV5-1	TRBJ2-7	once	CASSPGSGGREQYF	TGCGCCAGCAGTCCCGGTAGCGGGGGCCGGGAGCAGTACTTC
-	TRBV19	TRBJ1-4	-	CASSPRARGGEKLFF	TGTGCCAGTAGTCCGCGGGCCCGGGGAGGCGAAAAACTGTTTTTT
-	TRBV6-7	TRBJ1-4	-	CASSPRRRGEKLFF	TGTGCCAGCAGTCCTAGGCGGAGAGGGGAAAAACTGTTTTTT
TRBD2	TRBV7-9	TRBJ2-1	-	CASSFGTSGRNRNEQFF	TGTGCCAGCAGCTTCGGGACTAGCGGGAGGAACCGTAATGAGCAGTTCTTC
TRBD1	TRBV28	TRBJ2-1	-	CASSGQGPYNEQFF	TGTGCCAGCAGTGGACAGGGACCCTACAATGAGCAGTTCTTC
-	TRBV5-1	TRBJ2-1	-	CASSLADQVSSYNEQFF	TGCGCCAGCAGCTTGGCCGATCAGGTTTCATCCTACAATGAGCAGTTCTTC
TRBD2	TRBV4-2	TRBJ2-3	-	CASSQEGRTSGSTDTQYF	TGTGCCAGCAGCCAAGAAGGGAGGACTAGCGGGAGCACAGATACGCAGTATTTT
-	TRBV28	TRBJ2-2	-	CAVQVSVSGELFF	TGTGCCGTACAGGTCTCGGTTTCCGGGGAGCTGTTTTTT
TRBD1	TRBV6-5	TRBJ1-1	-	CASSRQGHTHEAFF	TGTGCCAGCAGCCGACAGGGGCACACCCATGAAGCTTTCTTT
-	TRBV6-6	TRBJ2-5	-	CASSDPVGETQYF	TGTGCCAGCAGTGACCCGGTGGGAGAGACCCAGTACTTC
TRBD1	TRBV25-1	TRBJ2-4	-	CASNPGQAAYF	TGTGCCAGCAACCCTGGACAGGCGGCCTACTTC
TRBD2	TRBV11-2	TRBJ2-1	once	CASSLRPLAVLDEQFF	TGTGCCAGCAGCTTAAGGCCCCTAGCGGTCTTGGATGAGCAGTTCTTC
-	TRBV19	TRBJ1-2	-	CASSIDRGAYGYTF	TGTGCCAGTAGTATAGATCGGGGGGCCTATGGCTACACCTTC
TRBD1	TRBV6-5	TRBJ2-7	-	CASSPGTGLHEQYF	TGTGCCAGCAGTCCCGGGACAGGGTTACACGAGCAGTACTTC
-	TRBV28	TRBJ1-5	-	CASSSLRHDTRNQPQHF	TGTGCCAGCAGTTCCCTAAGACATGACACTCGAAATCAGCCCCAGCATTTT
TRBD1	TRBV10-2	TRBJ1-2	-	CASSDWGQGDYGYTF	TGCGCCAGCAGTGATTGGGGACAGGGGGACTATGGCTACACCTTC
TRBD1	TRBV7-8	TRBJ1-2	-	CASSSSGTGLDSF	TGTGCCAGCAGCTCTAGCGGGACAGGGCTGGATTCCTTC
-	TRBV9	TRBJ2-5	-	CASSVEETQETQYF	TGTGCCAGCAGCGTAGAGGAAACCCAAGAGACCCAGTACTTC